A selection of T cell receptor beta chains follows, all from one sample in a study of blood T cell repertoires in COVID-19. The method was immunoSEQ multiplex PCR; TCRdb's version includes in-frame clones alone and lacks a portion of them. Among some 210,000 clones listed, about 86% were seen once. Material: peripheral blood. These receptors were collected from a man between 45 and 60 years old with active or convalescent COVID-19. CDR3s include the opening cysteine and the closing phenylalanine or tryptophan. A D gene is named only where the DNA matches it firmly. Size tells how often a clone was seen (once, few, many) or the class of an expanded clone, and some rows leave it out.

TRBV7-2	TRBD2	.	TRBJ2-5	TGTGCCAGCAGCTCGACGAAAATAGGACTAGCGGGGGTAGAAGAGACCCAGTACTTC	CASSSTKIGLAGVEETQYF
TRBV7-2	TRBD2	.	TRBJ2-1	TGTGCCAGCAGCTTAGGACGCCGCGGGGGGGACGACAATGAGCAGTTCTTC	CASSLGRRGGDDNEQFF
TRBV15	.	few	TRBJ1-5	TGTGCCACCAGCAGAGATTTGGACAGCCCCAATCAGCCCCAGCATTTT	CATSRDLDSPNQPQHF
TRBV11-2	TRBD2	once	TRBJ2-1	TGTGCCAGCAGCCCGATTCTAGCGGGAGTGGGGAACAATGAGCAGTTCTTC	CASSPILAGVGNNEQFF
TRBV5-1	.	.	TRBJ1-2	TGCGCCAGCAGCTTGGCAGGGCACACCTACTATGGCTACACCTTC	CASSLAGHTYYGYTF
TRBV5-1	.	few	TRBJ1-3	TGCGCCAGCAGCTTGGATGGGAGCTCTGGAAACACCATATATTTT	CASSLDGSSGNTIYF
TRBV3-1/TRBV3-2	TRBD2	.	TRBJ2-1	TGTGCCAGCAGCCCGACTAGCGGGAGGGTGGGTGAGCAGTTCTTC	CASSPTSGRVGEQFF
TRBV5-1	TRBD1	.	TRBJ1-5	TGCGCCAGCAGCACCGGGACAGGGCGCAATCAGCCCCAGCATTTT	CASSTGTGRNQPQHF
TRBV28	TRBD1	.	TRBJ2-1	TGTGCCAGCAGTTTAGCGGGACAGGGGAGCGATGAGCAGTTCTTC	CASSLAGQGSDEQFF
TRBV28	TRBD2	.	TRBJ2-7	TGTGCCAGCAGTTCCGCCGCTAGCGGGAGGAGCTCCTACGAGCAGTACTTC	CASSSAASGRSSYEQYF
TRBV7-9	TRBD1	.	TRBJ1-5	TGTGCCAGCAGCCAGACAGGGAATCAGCCCCAGCATTTT	CASSQTGNQPQHF
TRBV24-1	TRBD1	.	TRBJ1-1	TGTGCCACCGCGGGGACAGGCTTTAACACTGAAGCTTTCTTT	CATAGTGFNTEAFF
TRBV5-1	.	.	TRBJ2-2	TGCGCCAGCAGCTTGGGACAGCCTGACGGGGAGCTGTTTTTT	CASSLGQPDGELFF
TRBV2	TRBD1	.	TRBJ1-2	TGTGCCAGCAGCCGGACAGGGGAAGGCTACACCTTC	CASSRTGEGYTF
TRBV3-1/TRBV3-2	.	.	TRBJ1-2	TGTGCCAGCAGCCAAGTTCGTAGGGAGGGCTACACCTTC	CASSQVRREGYTF
TRBV19	.	.	TRBJ2-2	TGTGCCAGTAGCACCCCTCAGGTTATTGGTACCGGGGAGCTGTTTTTT	CASSTPQVIGTGELFF
TRBV13	TRBD1	.	TRBJ1-4	TGTGCCAGCAGCTTCGGGACAGTTGGGAAACTGTTTTTT	CASSFGTVGKLFF
TRBV11-1	.	.	TRBJ1-1	TGTGCCAGCAGCCCGTGGACAGAAAACACTGAAGCTTTCTTT	CASSPWTENTEAFF
TRBV5-4	TRBD1	.	TRBJ2-1	TGTGCCAGCAGCCCCCCGACAGGGAGCTCCTACAATGAGCAGTTCTTC	CASSPPTGSSYNEQFF
TRBV7-8	TRBD1	few	TRBJ1-2	TGTGCCAGCAGCTTAGTTCACGGGACAGAGGTTGGACTGGGCTACGGCTACACCTTC	CASSLVHGTEVGLGYGYTF
TRBV5-6	.	.	TRBJ2-2	TGTGCCAGCAGTCTTCTCGGGAGAAGCACCGGGGAGCTGTTTTTT	CASSLLGRSTGELFF
TRBV30	TRBD2	.	TRBJ2-7	TGTGCCTGGAGTGTACTTACGGGAGGAACCTACGAGCAGTACTTC	CAWSVLTGGTYEQYF
TRBV4-1	.	.	TRBJ2-1	TGCGCCAGCAGCCAAGTAGTCAATGAGCAGTTCTTC	CASSQVVNEQFF
TRBV7-8	TRBD2	.	TRBJ2-3	TGTGCCAGCAGCTTCTACGCACTAGCGGGAATCACAGATACGCAGTATTTT	CASSFYALAGITDTQYF
TRBV14	TRBD2	.	TRBJ2-1	TGTGCCAGCAGCCTCGGACTAGCGGGAGGGCGTTCCTACAATGAGCAGTTCTTC	CASSLGLAGGRSYNEQFF
TRBV2	.	.	TRBJ1-6	TGTGCCAGCAGGCCGAGGGAGAGCTCCTATAATTCACCCCTCCACTTT	CASRPRESSYNSPLHF
TRBV27	TRBD2	.	TRBJ2-7	TGTGCCAGCTTCAAAAGCGGGGGGCCCTACGAGCAGTACTTC	CASFKSGGPYEQYF
TRBV24-1	TRBD1	.	TRBJ2-3	TGTGCCACCAGTGATCACAGGGGGCTTGGAGATACGCAGTATTTT	CATSDHRGLGDTQYF
TRBV10-3	TRBD2	.	TRBJ2-3	TGTGCCATCAGAGGAGGACTAGCGGGAGGAGATACGCAGTATTTT	CAIRGGLAGGDTQYF
TRBV5-5	.	once	TRBJ1-1	TGTGCCAGCACCGGGATGGGGTTGGGCCGATACACTGAAGCTTTCTTT	CASTGMGLGRYTEAFF
TRBV19	.	.	TRBJ1-3	TGTGCCAGTAGTTTCGCATCAGTAATCTCTGGAAACACCATATATTTT	CASSFASVISGNTIYF
TRBV6-6	TRBD1	.	TRBJ2-7	TGTGCCAGCAGTTACAGCAGGGGGCATTACGAGCAGTACTTC	CASSYSRGHYEQYF
TRBV29-1	TRBD1	.	TRBJ1-1	TGCAGCGTTTCCCCAGGGGGCGGTTTGGCTTTCTTT	CSVSPGGGLAFF
TRBV6-5	.	.	TRBJ1-6	TGTGCCAGCAGTTCGAGGGCAGGCTCTAATTCACCCCTCCACTTT	CASSSRAGSNSPLHF
TRBV4-1	TRBD1	.	TRBJ1-5	TGCGCCAGCAGCCCAGACAGGGGGACTAGCAATCAGCCCCAGCATTTT	CASSPDRGTSNQPQHF
TRBV7-8	TRBD1	.	TRBJ1-2	TGTGCCAGCAGCGTTACAGGGGGTGGCTACACCTTC	CASSVTGGGYTF
TRBV7-3	.	.	TRBJ2-1	TGTGCCAGCAGCTTTGGCCCTAGCGTCCACAATGAGCAGTTCTTC	CASSFGPSVHNEQFF
TRBV27	.	.	TRBJ2-5	TGTGCCAGCAGGAAGACAGGGAGGAGGGAGACCCAGTACTTC	CASRKTGRRETQYF
TRBV18	TRBD1	.	TRBJ1-2	TGTGCCAGCTCCCCGACAGGGGGTAACTATGGCTACACCTTC	CASSPTGGNYGYTF
TRBV19	.	.	TRBJ1-5	TGTGCCAGTAGCGGCTTGGGGGGTAGCAATCAGCCCCAGCATTTT	CASSGLGGSNQPQHF
TRBV27	TRBD1	.	TRBJ2-1	TGTGCCAGCAGAACCGGGACAGCTAGCAATGAGCAGTTCTTC	CASRTGTASNEQFF
TRBV11-3	.	few	TRBJ2-5	TGTGCCAGCAGCTTAGGGGTGGGGGCGCGGGAGACCCAGTACTTC	CASSLGVGARETQYF
TRBV30	.	.	TRBJ1-2	TGTGCCTGGAGTGTACAGTATCGGGAGAGGGATGGCTACACCTTC	CAWSVQYRERDGYTF
TRBV3-1/TRBV3-2	TRBD1	.	TRBJ1-3	TGTGCCAGCAGCCAAGGGGCAGGGGGCGCCTCTGGAAACACCATATATTTT	CASSQGAGGASGNTIYF
TRBV30	.	.	TRBJ1-5	TGTGCCTGGAGTGTGGCAGGGTCTCAGCCCCAGCATTTT	CAWSVAGSQPQHF
TRBV18	.	once	TRBJ1-5	TGTGCCAGCTCACCGATTCAGGGAGGACAGCCCCAGCATTTT	CASSPIQGGQPQHF
TRBV18	.	.	TRBJ2-7	TGTGCCAGCTCACCCGCGGGTTATCACGAGCAGTACTTC	CASSPAGYHEQYF
TRBV11-3	TRBD2	.	TRBJ2-5	TGTGCCAGCAGCAAACCGGGACTAGCGGGGGGGGAGACCCAGTACTTC	CASSKPGLAGGETQYF
TRBV3-1/TRBV3-2	.	.	TRBJ1-6	TGTGCCAGCAGCCCATTCAGGGGCCGTTCACCCCTCCACTTT	CASSPFRGRSPLHF
TRBV12-3/TRBV12-4	.	.	TRBJ2-3	TGTGCCAGCAGAAGGGGCAGGACAGATACGCAGTATTTT	CASRRGRTDTQYF
TRBV30	TRBD2	.	TRBJ2-7	TGTGCCTTCTCCGGGACTAGCACTTCGACGTACGAGCAGTACTTC	CAFSGTSTSTYEQYF
TRBV19	.	.	TRBJ2-3	TGTGCCAGTAGTATCTACGGCACGGGAGCTAACACAGATACGCAGTATTTT	CASSIYGTGANTDTQYF
TRBV6-5	.	.	TRBJ1-2	TGTGCCAGCAGTTTAACGAGAAACTATGGCTACACCTTC	CASSLTRNYGYTF
TRBV30	TRBD1	.	TRBJ1-5	TGTGCCTGGAGTATAGGACAGGGAATTCAGCCCCAGCATTTT	CAWSIGQGIQPQHF
TRBV7-6	.	.	TRBJ1-4	TGTGCCAGCAGGCGTCTCCGGACAGAGCATGCAACTAATGAAAAACTGTTTTTT	CASRRLRTEHATNEKLFF
TRBV11-2	.	.	TRBJ1-1	TGTGCCAGCAGTCGGACAGACCAAGCTTTCTTT	CASSRTDQAFF